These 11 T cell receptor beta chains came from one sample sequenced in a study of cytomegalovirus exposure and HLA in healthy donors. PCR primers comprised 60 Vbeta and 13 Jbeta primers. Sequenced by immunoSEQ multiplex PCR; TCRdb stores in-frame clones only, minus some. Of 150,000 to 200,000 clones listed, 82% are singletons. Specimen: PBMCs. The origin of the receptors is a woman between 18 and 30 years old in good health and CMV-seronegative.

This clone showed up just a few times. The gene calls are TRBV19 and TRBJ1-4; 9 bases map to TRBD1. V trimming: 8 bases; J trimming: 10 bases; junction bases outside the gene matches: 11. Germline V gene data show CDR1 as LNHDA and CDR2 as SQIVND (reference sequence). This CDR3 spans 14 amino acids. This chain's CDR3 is CASRPGQGTVKLFF. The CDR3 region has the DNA TGTGCCAGTCGTCCGGGACAGGGTACGGTAAAACTGTTTTTT. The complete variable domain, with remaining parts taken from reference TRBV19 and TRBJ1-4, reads DGGITQSPKYLFRKEGQNVTLSCEQNLNHDAMYWYRQDPGQGLRLIYYSQIVNDFQKGDIAEGYSVSREKKESFPLTVTSAQKNPTAFYLCASRPGQGTVKLFFGSGTQLSVL.

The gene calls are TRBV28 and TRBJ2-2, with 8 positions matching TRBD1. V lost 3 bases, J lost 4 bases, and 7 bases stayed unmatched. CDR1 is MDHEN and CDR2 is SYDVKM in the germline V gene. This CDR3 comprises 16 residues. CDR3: CASSFQGQVRTGELFF. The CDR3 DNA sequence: TGTGCCAGCAGTTTCCAGGGACAGGTGCGCACCGGGGAGCTGTTTTTT.

The CDR3 DNA sequence: TGTGCCTGGAGTGGGGCTGGGAGCTCTGGAAACACCATATATTTT. Its protein product is CAWSGAGSSGNTIYF. The rearrangement links TRBV30 to TRBJ1-3; D uncertain. CDR3 length: 15 amino acids. From germline, CDR1 is GTSNPN and CDR2 SVGIG (reference sequence). Trimming pared 1 base from V and 0 bases from J, leaving 10 bases between.

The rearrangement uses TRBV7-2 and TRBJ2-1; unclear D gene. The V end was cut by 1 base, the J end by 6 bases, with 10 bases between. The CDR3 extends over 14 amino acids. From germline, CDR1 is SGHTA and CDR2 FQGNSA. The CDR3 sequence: CASSLVDWSNEQFF. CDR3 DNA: TGTGCCAGCAGCTTAGTTGATTGGAGCAATGAGCAGTTCTTC.

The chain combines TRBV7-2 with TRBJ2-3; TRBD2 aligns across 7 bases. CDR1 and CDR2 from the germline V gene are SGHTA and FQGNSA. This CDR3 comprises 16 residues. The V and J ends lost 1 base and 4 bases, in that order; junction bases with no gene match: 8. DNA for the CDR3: TGTGCCAGCAGCTTAGTGGGGGGGATTAACTCAGATACGCAGTATTTT. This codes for CASSLVGGINSDTQYF.

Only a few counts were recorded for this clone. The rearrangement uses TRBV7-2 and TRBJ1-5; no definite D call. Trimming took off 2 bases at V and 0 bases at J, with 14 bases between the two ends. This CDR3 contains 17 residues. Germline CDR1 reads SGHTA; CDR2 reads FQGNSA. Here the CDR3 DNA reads TGTGCCAGCAGCTTAATAGTGGGAGCGGATAGCAATCAGCCCCAGCATTTT. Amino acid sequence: CASSLIVGADSNQPQHF.

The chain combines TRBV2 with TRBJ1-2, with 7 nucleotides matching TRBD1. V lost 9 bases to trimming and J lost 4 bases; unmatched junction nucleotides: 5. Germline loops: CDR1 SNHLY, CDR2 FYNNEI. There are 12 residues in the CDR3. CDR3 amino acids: CARRQGAYGYTF. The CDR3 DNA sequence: TGTGCCAGACGACAGGGCGCCTATGGCTACACCTTC.

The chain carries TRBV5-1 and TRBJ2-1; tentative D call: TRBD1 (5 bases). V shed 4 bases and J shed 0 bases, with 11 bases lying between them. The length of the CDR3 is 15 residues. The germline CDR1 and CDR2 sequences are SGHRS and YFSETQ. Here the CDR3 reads CASSERTSSYNEQFF. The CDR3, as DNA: TGCGCCAGCAGCGAAAGGACAAGCTCCTACAATGAGCAGTTCTTC.

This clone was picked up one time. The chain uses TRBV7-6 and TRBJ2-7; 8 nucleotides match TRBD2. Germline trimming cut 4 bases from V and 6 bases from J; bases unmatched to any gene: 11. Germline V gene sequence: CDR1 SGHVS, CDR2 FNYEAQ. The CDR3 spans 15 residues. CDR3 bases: TGTGCCAGCAGCTCCTCAACAGCGGGAGTCGGCGAGCAGTACTTC. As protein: CASSSSTAGVGEQYF.

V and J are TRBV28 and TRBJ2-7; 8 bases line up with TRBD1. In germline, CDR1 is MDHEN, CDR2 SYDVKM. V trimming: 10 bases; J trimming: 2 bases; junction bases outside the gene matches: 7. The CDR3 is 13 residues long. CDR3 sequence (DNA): TGTGCCACCATACAGGGGGGCCCCTACGAGCAGTACTTC. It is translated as CATIQGGPYEQYF.

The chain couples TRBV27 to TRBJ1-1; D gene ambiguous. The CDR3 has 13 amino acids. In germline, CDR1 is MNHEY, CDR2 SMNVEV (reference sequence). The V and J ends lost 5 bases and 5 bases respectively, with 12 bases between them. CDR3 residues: CASSEGLGTEAFF. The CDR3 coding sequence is TGTGCCAGCAGTGAGGGTCTAGGGACTGAAGCTTTCTTT.